Each of the 10 T cell receptor beta chains below was sequenced from the same sample in a study of shared clonotypes between healthy human individuals. Libraries were prepared by immunoSEQ multiplex PCR; TCRdb keeps only in-frame clonotypes and omits some of them. Here the sample spans some 95,000 clones, 68% being singletons. The specimen sequenced was memory CD8+ T cells sorted from blood. The subset was: CD45RO+ cells pooled with CCR7-negative TemRA cells. These receptors were taken from a man aged 25 to 40 in good health.

Worth noting for this clone: This likely traces to a read error, being one base from a far larger clone. This rearrangement joins TRBV7-9 to TRBJ2-4; D uncertain. This CDR3 contains 15 residues. With 5 bases removed from V and 7 bases from J, the gap between germline ends came to 18 bases. Germline assignment: CDR1 SEHNR and CDR2 FQNEAQ (reference sequence). The CDR3 is CASSRTSGRWNIQYF. Here the CDR3 DNA reads TGTGCCAGCAGCCGGACGTCGGGCAGGTGGAACATTCAGTACTTC.

V is TRBV6-9 and J is TRBJ2-1; D is uncertain. The CDR3 length is 11 residues. V lost 3 bases and J lost 8, with 5 bases in between. Germline CDR1 MNHGY, CDR2 SVAAGI. The CDR3 reads CASSYQYEQFF. CDR3 DNA sequence: TGTGCCAGCAGTTACCAGTATGAGCAGTTCTTC.

The rearrangement links TRBV18 to TRBJ2-1; a weak D match, TRBD1 (6 bases). The CDR3 loop spans 17 amino acids. The V gene's germline CDR1 is KGHSH and CDR2 LQKENI. Trimming pared 2 bases from V and 4 bases from J, leaving 18 bases between. This chain's CDR3 is CASSPFVAGVSYNEQFF. CDR3 DNA: TGTGCCAGCTCACCATTTGTCGCAGGGGTATCGTACAATGAGCAGTTCTTC.

The count of this clone is one. The genes are TRBV6-1 and TRBJ1-1; D perhaps matches TRBD1 (5 bases). This CDR3 has 15 residues. Germline CDR1 is MNHNS and CDR2 is SASEGT. Trimming removed 6 bases from V and 1 base from J, with 15 bases in between. The CDR3 protein is CASREMTVGNTEAFF. In DNA form, the CDR3 reads TGTGCCAGCAGAGAGATGACAGTCGGGAACACTGAAGCTTTCTTT.

V gene TRBV11-3 combines with J gene TRBJ2-3, with 13 positions matching TRBD2. Losses at the gene ends were 5 bases for V and 2 bases for J; bases not matched to a gene: 16. The germline V gene has CDR1 SGHNT and CDR2 YENEEA. This CDR3 comprises 20 residues. Here the CDR3 DNA reads TGTGCCAGCAGCACCCCGTGGACAGGGGGACTAGCGGGAACCACAGATACGCAGTATTTT. Amino acid sequence: CASSTPWTGGLAGTTDTQYF.

This chain links TRBV29-1 with TRBJ2-1; the D is unclear. CDR3 length equals 14 residues. V lost 6 bases and J 7 bases, leaving 19 bases between the germline ends. The germline gives CDR1 SQVTM, CDR2 ANQGSEA. Here the CDR3 reads CSVTPPSCENEQFF. The DNA for the CDR3 is TGCAGCGTGACCCCCCCGTCATGTGAGAATGAGCAGTTCTTC.

This clone came up once. This chain connects TRBV6-5 to TRBJ2-7, with D maybe TRBD2 (5 bases). Between the trimmed V and J ends, which lost 2 bases and 0 bases, there was a span of 8 bases. Germline CDR1 is MNHEY and CDR2 is SVGAGI. This CDR3 region has 14 residues. CDR3 in DNA: TGTGCCAGCAGTTACGCGGGCGGCTCCTACGAGCAGTACTTC. Translating gives CASSYAGGSYEQYF.

The rearrangement uses TRBV6-1 and TRBJ2-7; D is perhaps TRBD1 or TRBD2 (5 bases each). V shed 5 bases and J shed 6 bases, with 20 bases lying between them. The V gene's germline CDR1 is MNHNS and CDR2 SASEGT. This CDR3 has 15 residues. The CDR3 protein is CASSLGVTADSEQYF. The CDR3 coding sequence is TGTGCCAGCAGTTTGGGGGTAACAGCTGATTCCGAGCAGTACTTC.

The J gene is TRBJ2-1, the V gene TRBV6-6; D possibly corresponds to TRBD2 (6 bases). The germline V gene encodes CDR1 MNHNY and CDR2 SVGAGI (reference sequence). Between the trimmed V and J ends, which lost 6 bases and 6 bases, there was a span of 9 bases. The CDR3 sequence is 12 residues long. The CDR3 region has the DNA TGTGCCAGCAGGTCACTAGCCAATGAGCAGTTCTTC. Its protein is CASRSLANEQFF.

The gene calls are TRBV6-5 and TRBJ1-4; TRBD1 matches at 7 bases. After removal of 5 bases from V and 8 bases from J, the junction contained 8 bases not matched to a gene. The CDR3 has 14 amino acids. The germline CDR1 and CDR2 sequences are MNHEY and SVGAGI. In DNA, the CDR3 is TGTGCCAGCAGTCACAGGGGAGAAGGAGAAAAACTGTTTTTT. Translation gives CASSHRGEGEKLFF.